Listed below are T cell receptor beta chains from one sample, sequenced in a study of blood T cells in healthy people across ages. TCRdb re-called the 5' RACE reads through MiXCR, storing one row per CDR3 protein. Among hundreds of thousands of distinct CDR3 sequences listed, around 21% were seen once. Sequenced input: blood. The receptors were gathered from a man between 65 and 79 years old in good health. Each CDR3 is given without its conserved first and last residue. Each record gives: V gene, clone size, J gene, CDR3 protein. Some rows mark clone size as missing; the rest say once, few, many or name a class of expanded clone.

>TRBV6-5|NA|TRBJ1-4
ASSGRAGVEKLF
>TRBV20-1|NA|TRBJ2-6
SARSPTLSGANVLT
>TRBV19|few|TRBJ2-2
ASSMGFDRAFTGELF
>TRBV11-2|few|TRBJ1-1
ASSSNGSPPEAF
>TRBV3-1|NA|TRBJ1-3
ARPDATGGGNTIY
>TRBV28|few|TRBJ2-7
ASIAGGRYEQY
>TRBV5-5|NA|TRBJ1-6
ASSLEALSSYNSPLH
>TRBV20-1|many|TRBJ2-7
SATSGAFSYEQY
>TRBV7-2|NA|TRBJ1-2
ASSSKDRGYYGYT
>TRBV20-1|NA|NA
SARVAMNLPYEQY
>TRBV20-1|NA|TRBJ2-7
SAGDVAGPYEQY
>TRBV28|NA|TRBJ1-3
ASSTLGQGFSGNTIY
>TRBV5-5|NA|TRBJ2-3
ASTTGGSTDTQY
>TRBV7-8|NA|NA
ASSFSFLASQY
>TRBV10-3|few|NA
AIRSGGNEQY
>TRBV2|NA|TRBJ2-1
ASTLDGQISYNEQF
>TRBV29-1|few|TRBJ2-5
SVESPGAQETQY
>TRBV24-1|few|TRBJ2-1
ATSDLRIQGPRGI
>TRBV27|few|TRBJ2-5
ASSLSDEETQY
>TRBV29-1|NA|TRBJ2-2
SARTSGNAGELF
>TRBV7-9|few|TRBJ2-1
ASSLALSGGNEQF
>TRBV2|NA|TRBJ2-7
ASSGQGVDEQY
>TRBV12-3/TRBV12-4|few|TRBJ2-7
ASRDAGVSTHEQY
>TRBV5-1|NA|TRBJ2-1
ASSPLIGGLSYNEQF
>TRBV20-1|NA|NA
SASRSSGMDEQY
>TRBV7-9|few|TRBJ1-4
ASSSTGTGGFEKLF
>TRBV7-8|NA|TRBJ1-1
ASSLAPVGGRGTEAF
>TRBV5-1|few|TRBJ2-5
ASSTGQVEWETQY
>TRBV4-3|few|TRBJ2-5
ASSHSSVDQETQY
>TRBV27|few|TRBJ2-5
ASSLASGRRETQY
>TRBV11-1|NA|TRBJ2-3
ASSLVAKPGTDTQY
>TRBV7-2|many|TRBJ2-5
ASSLAGAGGTRKTQY
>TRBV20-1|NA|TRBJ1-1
SARDVGSEAF
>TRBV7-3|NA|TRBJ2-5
ASSKIAGEVETQY
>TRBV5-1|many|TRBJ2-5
ASSLGGQETQY
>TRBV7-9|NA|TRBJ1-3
ASSFGTAGNTIY
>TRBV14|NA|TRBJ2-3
ASSNSEGQAQY
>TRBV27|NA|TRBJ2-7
ASNSRVAGEQY
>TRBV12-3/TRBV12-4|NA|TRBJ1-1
ASSFSQFEAF
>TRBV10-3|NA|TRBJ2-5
AISFSGRAWEQY
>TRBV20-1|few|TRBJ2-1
SAGPLSSYNEQF
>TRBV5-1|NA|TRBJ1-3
ASSSGTDSGNTIY
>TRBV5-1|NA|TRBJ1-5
ASSLDRTGGNQPQH
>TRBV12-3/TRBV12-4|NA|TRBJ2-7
ASSYGRTSGRLSSYEQY